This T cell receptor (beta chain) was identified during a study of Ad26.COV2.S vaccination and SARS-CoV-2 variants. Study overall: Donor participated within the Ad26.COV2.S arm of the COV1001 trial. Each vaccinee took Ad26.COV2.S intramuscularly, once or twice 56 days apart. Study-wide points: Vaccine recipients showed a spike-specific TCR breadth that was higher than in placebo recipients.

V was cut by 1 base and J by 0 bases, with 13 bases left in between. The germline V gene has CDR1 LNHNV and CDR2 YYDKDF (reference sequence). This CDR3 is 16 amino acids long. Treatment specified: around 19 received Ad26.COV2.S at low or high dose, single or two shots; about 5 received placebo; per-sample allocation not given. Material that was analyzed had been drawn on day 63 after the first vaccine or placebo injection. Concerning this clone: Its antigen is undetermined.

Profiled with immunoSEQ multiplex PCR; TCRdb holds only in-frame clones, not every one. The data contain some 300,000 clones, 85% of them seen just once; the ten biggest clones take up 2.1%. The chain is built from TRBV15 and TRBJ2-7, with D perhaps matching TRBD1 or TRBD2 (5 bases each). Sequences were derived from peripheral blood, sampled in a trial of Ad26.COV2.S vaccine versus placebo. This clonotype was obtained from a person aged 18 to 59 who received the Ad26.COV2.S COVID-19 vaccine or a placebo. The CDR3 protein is CATSRGGVRDSYEQYF. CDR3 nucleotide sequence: TGTGCCACCAGCAGAGGAGGGGTAAGGGACTCCTACGAGCAGTACTTC.